The 2 T cell receptor beta chains given below trace back to one sample, sequenced in a study of blood T cell repertoires in COVID-19. Generated by immunoSEQ multiplex PCR, the TCRdb table keeps only in-frame clones and is missing some. Of about 210,000 clones listed, 70% to 90% are singletons. Sequences were obtained from peripheral blood. Receptors were obtained from a woman aged 35 to 49 with acute or convalescent COVID-19.

This chain uses TRBV2 with TRBJ1-4, with TRBD1 identical over 9 bases. Germline assignment: CDR1 SNHLY and CDR2 FYNNEI. Trimming removed 6 bases from V and 8 bases from J; junction bases left unmatched: 13. The CDR3 spans 16 residues. The CDR3 loop is CASSEQQGASNEKLFF. The CDR3 DNA is TGTGCCAGCAGCGAACAACAGGGGGCTTCAAACGAAAAACTGTTTTTT.

This clone was seen only a few times. The rearrangement links TRBV9 to TRBJ1-3; TRBD1 might be the D (5 bases). The CDR3 is 16 residues long. Trimming left V 3 bases short and J 3 bases short, with 16 bases between. From germline, CDR1 is SGDLS and CDR2 YYNGEE. CDR3 sequence: CASSAVTGLRGNTIYF. CDR3 bases: TGTGCCAGCAGCGCGGTAACAGGATTACGTGGAAACACCATATATTTT.